The present entry profiles one TCR beta chain with its context. Its antigen is still unknown. The input lacks base qualities; no much larger clone sits a single base away. The data are from a study of patients and donors after allogeneic stem cell transplantation (dated by TCRdb to about 2020). CDR1 and CDR2 (KGHSH, LQKENI) derive from the germline V gene. V and J are trimmed by 3 bases and 5 bases, and the gene matches miss 8 bases of the junction. The CDR3 spans 16 residues, from the cysteine through the phenylalanine. CDR3 DNA is the only sequence kept; it has 48 bases, read in frame from the first base. The method behind the library was RT-PCR. This sample was sequenced with a NextSeq 550. Clones were called with MiXCR by TCRdb after fastp trimmed the public reads at Q25, and only in-frame beta chains were retained. Entries are consolidated by CDR3 protein sequence, retaining the most common genes and DNA. The sample table shows roughly 200,000 distinct CDR3 sequences, and around 41% are seen once. The top ten clonotypes cover 11% of the sample.

Here the chain combines TRBV18 and TRBJ1-1; TRBD1 agrees with 11 junctional bases. Sequenced input: blood, either unsorted or a sorted T cell fraction (not recorded which). The TCR sequence derives from a human donor who was either an allogeneic HSCT recipient or a stem cell or donor lymphocyte infusion donor (not recorded which). It is not recorded whose cells these are; they may come from a transplant donor. The CDR3 region has the sequence CASSPRTGGATTEAFF. The sequence in DNA is TGTGCCAGCTCACCGAGGACAGGGGGCGCAACGACTGAAGCTTTCTTT.